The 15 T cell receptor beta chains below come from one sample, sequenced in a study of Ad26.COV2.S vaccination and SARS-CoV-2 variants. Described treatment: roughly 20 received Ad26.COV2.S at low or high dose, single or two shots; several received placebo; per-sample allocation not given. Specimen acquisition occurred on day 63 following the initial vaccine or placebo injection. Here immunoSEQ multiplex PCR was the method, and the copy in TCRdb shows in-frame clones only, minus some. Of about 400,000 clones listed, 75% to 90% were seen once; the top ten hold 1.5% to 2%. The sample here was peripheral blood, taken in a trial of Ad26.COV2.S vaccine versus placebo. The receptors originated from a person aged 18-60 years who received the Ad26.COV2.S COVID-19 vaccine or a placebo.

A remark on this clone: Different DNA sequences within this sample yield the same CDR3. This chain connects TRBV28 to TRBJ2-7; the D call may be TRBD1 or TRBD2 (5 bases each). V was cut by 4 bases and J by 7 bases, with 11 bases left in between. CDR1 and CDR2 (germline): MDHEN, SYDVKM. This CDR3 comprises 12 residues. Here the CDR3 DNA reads TGTGCCAGCAGTTCGGGACCGCGGGAGCAGTACTTC. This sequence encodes CASSSGPREQYF.

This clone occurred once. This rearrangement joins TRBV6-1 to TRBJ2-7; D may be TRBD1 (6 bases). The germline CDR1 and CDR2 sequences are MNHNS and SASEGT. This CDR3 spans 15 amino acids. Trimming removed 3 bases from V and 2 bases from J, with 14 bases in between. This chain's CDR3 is CASSESWTAPYEQYF. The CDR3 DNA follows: TGTGCCAGCAGTGAGTCGTGGACAGCACCCTACGAGCAGTACTTC.

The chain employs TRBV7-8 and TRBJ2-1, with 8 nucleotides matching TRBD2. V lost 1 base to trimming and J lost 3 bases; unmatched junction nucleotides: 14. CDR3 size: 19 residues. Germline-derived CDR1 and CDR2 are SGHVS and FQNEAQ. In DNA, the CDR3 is TGTGCCAGCAGCTTAGGGTTCTGGGCGGGAGGTTCCATCTACAATGAGCAGTTCTTC. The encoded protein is CASSLGFWAGGSIYNEQFF.

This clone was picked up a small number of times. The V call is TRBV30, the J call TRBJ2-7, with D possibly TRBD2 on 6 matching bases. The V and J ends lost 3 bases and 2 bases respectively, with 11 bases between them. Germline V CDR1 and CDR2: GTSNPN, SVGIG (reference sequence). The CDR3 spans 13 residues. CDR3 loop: CAWSMAGTYEQYF. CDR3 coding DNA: TGTGCCTGGAGCATGGCGGGGACCTACGAGCAGTACTTC.

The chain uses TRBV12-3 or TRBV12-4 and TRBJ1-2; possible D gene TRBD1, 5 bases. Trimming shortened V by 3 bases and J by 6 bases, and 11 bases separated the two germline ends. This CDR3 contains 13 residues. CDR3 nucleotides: TGTGCCAGCAGTTTGGGCAGGGCGAATGGCTACACCTTC. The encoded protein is CASSLGRANGYTF.

In DNA form, the CDR3 reads TGTGCCAGCAGCTTATTTCTCGACACCCAAGAGACCCAGTACTTC. Translation gives CASSLFLDTQETQYF. V usage is TRBV5-6 and J usage is TRBJ2-5; D is undetermined. V was pared by 2 bases and J by 1 base, with 12 bases between. The CDR3 totals 15 residues. Germline V gene lookup returns CDR1 SGHDT and CDR2 YYEEEE.

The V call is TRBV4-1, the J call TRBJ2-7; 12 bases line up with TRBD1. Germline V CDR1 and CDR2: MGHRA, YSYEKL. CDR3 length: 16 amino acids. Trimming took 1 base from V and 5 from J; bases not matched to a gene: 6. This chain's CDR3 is CASSQGGTGGTNEQYF. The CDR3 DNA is TGCGCCAGCAGCCAAGGAGGGACAGGGGGCACGAACGAGCAGTACTTC.

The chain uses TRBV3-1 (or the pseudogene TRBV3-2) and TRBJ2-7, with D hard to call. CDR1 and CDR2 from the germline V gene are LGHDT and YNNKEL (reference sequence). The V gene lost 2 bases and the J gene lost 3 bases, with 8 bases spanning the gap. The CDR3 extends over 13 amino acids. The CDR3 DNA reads TGTGCCAGCAGCCAATCGCACAGCTACGAGCAGTACTTC. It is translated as CASSQSHSYEQYF.

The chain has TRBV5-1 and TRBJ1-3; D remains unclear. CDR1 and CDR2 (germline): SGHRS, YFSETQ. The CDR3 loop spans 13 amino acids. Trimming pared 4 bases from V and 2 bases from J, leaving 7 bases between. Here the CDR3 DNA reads TGCGCCAGCAGCATTGAAGCTGGAAACACCATATATTTT. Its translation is CASSIEAGNTIYF.

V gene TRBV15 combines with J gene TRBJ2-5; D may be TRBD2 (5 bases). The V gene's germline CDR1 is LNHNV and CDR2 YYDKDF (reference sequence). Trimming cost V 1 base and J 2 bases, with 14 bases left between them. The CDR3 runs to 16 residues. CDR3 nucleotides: TGTGCCACCAGCAGAGCTCTCCACGGAGGTCAAGAGACCCAGTACTTC. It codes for CATSRALHGGQETQYF.

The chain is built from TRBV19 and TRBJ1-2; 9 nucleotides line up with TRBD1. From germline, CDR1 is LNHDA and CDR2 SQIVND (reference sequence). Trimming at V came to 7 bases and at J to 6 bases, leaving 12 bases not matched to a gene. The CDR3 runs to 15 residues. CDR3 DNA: TGTGCCAGTAACACCCCCGGGACAGGGCCTAATGGCTACACCTTC. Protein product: CASNTPGTGPNGYTF. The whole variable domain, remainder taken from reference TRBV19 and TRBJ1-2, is DGGITQSPKYLFRKEGQNVTLSCEQNLNHDAMYWYRQDPGQGLRLIYYSQIVNDFQKGDIAEGYSVSREKKESFPLTVTSAQKNPTAFYLCASNTPGTGPNGYTFGSGTRLTVV.

The CDR3 reads CASSDGTGMWEKLFF. As DNA, the CDR3 is TGTGCCAGCAGTGACGGGACAGGGATGTGGGAAAAACTGTTTTTT. This sequence joins TRBV27 and TRBJ1-4; 9 bases align to TRBD1. The germline CDR1 and CDR2 sequences are MNHEY and SMNVEV (reference sequence). CDR3 size: 15 residues. Trimming removed 5 bases from V and 8 bases from J; junction bases left unmatched: 9.

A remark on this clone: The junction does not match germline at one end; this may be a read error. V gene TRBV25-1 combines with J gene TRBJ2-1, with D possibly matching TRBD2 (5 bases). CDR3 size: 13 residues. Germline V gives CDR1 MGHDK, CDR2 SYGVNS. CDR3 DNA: TGTGCCAGCTGTGAGGGCAACAATAATGAGCAGTTCTTC. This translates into CASCEGNNNEQFF.

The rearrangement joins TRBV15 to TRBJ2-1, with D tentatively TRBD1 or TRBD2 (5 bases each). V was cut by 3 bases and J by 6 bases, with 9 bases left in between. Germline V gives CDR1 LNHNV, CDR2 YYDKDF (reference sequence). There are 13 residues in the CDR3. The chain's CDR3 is CATSSRGLNEQFF. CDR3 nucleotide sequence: TGTGCCACCAGCAGCCGGGGCCTCAATGAGCAGTTCTTC.

The CDR3 nucleotides are TGTGCCAGCAGCTCGGACAGGGTAGAGACCCAGTACTTC. It codes for CASSSDRVETQYF. The chain uses TRBV7-9 and TRBJ2-5, with 8 positions matching TRBD1. J gave up 4 bases and V 4 bases, and 2 bases lay outside the gene matches. Germline V CDR1 and CDR2: SEHNR, FQNEAQ (reference sequence). The CDR3 spans 13 residues.